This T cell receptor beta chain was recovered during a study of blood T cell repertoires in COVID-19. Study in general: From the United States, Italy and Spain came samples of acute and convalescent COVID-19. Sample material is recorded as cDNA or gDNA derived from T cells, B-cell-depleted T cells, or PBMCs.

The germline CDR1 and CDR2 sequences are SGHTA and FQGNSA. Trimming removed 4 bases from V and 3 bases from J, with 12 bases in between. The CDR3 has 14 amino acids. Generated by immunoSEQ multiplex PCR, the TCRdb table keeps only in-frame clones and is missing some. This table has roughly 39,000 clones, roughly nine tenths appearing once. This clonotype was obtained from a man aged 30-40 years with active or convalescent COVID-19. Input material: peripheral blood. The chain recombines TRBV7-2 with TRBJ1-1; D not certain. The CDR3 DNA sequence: TGTGCCAGCAGCTCCCAAGGTGGGCACACTGAAGCTTTCTTT. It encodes CASSSQGGHTEAFF.